One sample yielded the 14 T cell receptor beta chains listed below, sequenced in a study of T-cell memory formation after mild COVID-19 (dated by TCRdb to 2020 to 2022). The library was obtained by 5' RACE. The listed sequencing device is Illumina NovaSeq 6000. The public reads were reprocessed in TCRdb via fastp at Q25 and MiXCR, keeping in-frame beta chains. Merged by CDR3 protein, the rows form single entries marked with the most common genes and DNA. The sample contains 470,000 or so distinct CDR3 sequences, approximately 23% of them found a single time. Approximately 12% of the sample lies in the top ten. Sequencing was performed on PBMCs or a T cell subset sorted from them (not recorded which). The receptors come from an adult woman who had mild COVID-19 (a few samples of this study predate the infection). The sample titles of this study are shuffled in the database, so cell type and time point are left out; the donor was told from shared clones.

The chain carries TRBV5-1 and TRBJ2-3; 14 positions agree with TRBD2. V dropped 5 bases and J dropped 3; count of bases not matched to a gene: 5. CDR3 length: 16 amino acids. Germline lookup yields CDR1 SGHRS and CDR2 YFSETQ. The CDR3 bases are TGCGCCAGCAGAGACGGGACTAGCGGGAGTACAGATACGCAGTATTTT. It codes for CASRDGTSGSTDTQYF.

The chain uses TRBV10-3 and TRBJ2-1; tentatively, D is TRBD2 (6 bases). This CDR3 is 17 amino acids long. Germline assignment: CDR1 ENHRY and CDR2 SYGVKD. V shed 0 bases and J shed 7 bases, with 19 bases lying between them. CDR3 protein: CAISESTRRESRNEQFF. Written as DNA, the CDR3 is TGTGCCATCAGTGAGTCGACTCGGAGGGAGTCTAGAAATGAGCAGTTCTTC.

Of note for this clonotype: One junction end disagrees with the germline gene, perhaps due to a read error. The chain employs TRBV15 and TRBJ2-1; D unresolved. The CDR3 is 16 amino acids. Germline CDR1 reads LNHNV; CDR2 reads YYDKDF (reference sequence). The CDR3 region is CATSRGEGPPYNEQFF. The CDR3 coding sequence is TGTGCCACCAGCAGAGGGGAAGGACCGCCCTATAATGAGCAGTTCTTC.

This clonotype was observed a few times. V is TRBV6-5 and J is TRBJ2-3, with 8 bases matching TRBD1. V was clipped by 7 bases and J by 1 base; unmatched bases: 4. The CDR3 totals 14 residues. Per germline, CDR1 MNHEY and CDR2 SVGAGI. DNA for the CDR3: TGTGCCAGCACACCGGGACAGGGCACAGATACGCAGTATTTT. Translating gives CASTPGQGTDTQYF.

This clonotype was observed a handful of times. The rearrangement links TRBV19 to TRBJ1-1, with 7 bases fitting TRBD1. CDR3 length equals 14 residues. Looked up from germline, CDR1 is LNHDA and CDR2 is SQIVND (reference sequence). Trimming took 3 bases from V and 2 from J; bases not matched to a gene: 3. The CDR3 DNA is TGTGCCAGTAGTATTGGGACAGCAAACACTGAAGCTTTCTTT. It translates to CASSIGTANTEAFF.

There are a few counts of this clonotype. The genes are TRBV5-1 and TRBJ1-1; D call uncertain. The CDR3 length is 14 residues. V lost 4 bases and J 3 bases, leaving 13 bases between the germline ends. Germline V gives CDR1 SGHRS, CDR2 YFSETQ. The CDR3 DNA reads as TGCGCCAGCAGCCCCACCGCTGGGGACACTGAAGCTTTCTTT. Protein: CASSPTAGDTEAFF.

This clonotype has more than one count but fewer than ten. This chain uses TRBV3-1 with TRBJ2-7; tentative D call: TRBD2 (7 bases). From germline, CDR1 is LGHDT and CDR2 YNNKEL (reference sequence). CDR3 length: 16 amino acids. The germline V and J ends were trimmed by 0 bases and 3 bases, with 15 bases remaining between them. DNA for the CDR3: TGTGCCAGCAGCCAAGACCCAGGACTAGGGGGCTACGAGCAGTACTTC. It specifies CASSQDPGLGGYEQYF.

The chain uses TRBV12-5 and TRBJ2-1; D unresolved. This CDR3 spans 15 amino acids. The V gene lost 5 bases and the J gene lost 7 bases, with 18 bases spanning the gap. Germline CDR1 is LGHNT and CDR2 is FRNRAP. The CDR3 bases are TGTGCTAGTGGTCCCCATGGGTTCTCCTGGAATGAGCAGTTCTTC. Its translation: CASGPHGFSWNEQFF.

This clonotype was seen a handful of times. The V gene is TRBV7-9, the J gene TRBJ2-1, with 11 bases lining up with TRBD2. The CDR3 is made up of 18 amino acids. V lost 5 bases and J lost 6; bases outside the gene matches: 15. Germline CDR1 and CDR2: SEHNR and FQNEAQ (reference sequence). This chain's CDR3 is CASSVRGSGRESRNEQFF. The CDR3 DNA is TGTGCCAGCAGCGTACGTGGTAGCGGGAGGGAATCCCGCAATGAGCAGTTCTTC.

This clonotype was recorded a few times. The gene calls are TRBV25-1 and TRBJ2-1; D gene ambiguous. Germline V lookup: CDR1 MGHDK, CDR2 SYGVNS. This CDR3 spans 13 amino acids. The V end lost 5 bases, the J end lost 2 bases, and 7 bases lay between the germline ends. The CDR3 DNA reads TGTGCCAGCAGTAGCCGGACCTACAATGAGCAGTTCTTC. Protein sequence: CASSSRTYNEQFF.

In this sample, this clonotype turned up a few times. The chain combines TRBV25-1 with TRBJ2-5; D remains ambiguous. Per the germline V gene, CDR1 is MGHDK and CDR2 is SYGVNS. The CDR3 spans 14 residues. V was trimmed by 3 bases and J by 1 base, leaving 9 bases between them. This CDR3 is CASSDLASQETQYF. The CDR3 DNA reads TGTGCCAGCAGTGATTTGGCAAGCCAAGAGACCCAGTACTTC. Full variable domain (rest looked up from reference TRBV25-1 and TRBJ2-5): EADIYQTPRYLVIGTGKKITLECSQTMGHDKMYWYQQDPGMELHLIHYSYGVNSTEKGDLSSESTVSRIRTEHFPLTLESARPSHTSQYLCASSDLASQETQYFGPGTRLLVL.

This rearrangement joins TRBV7-9 to TRBJ2-1; 10 nucleotides agree with TRBD2. CDR1 is SEHNR and CDR2 is FQNEAQ in the germline V gene (reference sequence). V shed 4 bases, J shed 4 bases, and the junction held 7 bases outside the gene matches. The CDR3 has 16 amino acids. The CDR3 DNA is TGTGCCAGCAGCTCCCTTAGCGGGAGGCATTACAATGAGCAGTTCTTC. Translation: CASSSLSGRHYNEQFF.

This clonotype turned up a few times. V and J are TRBV30 and TRBJ1-2; the D is unclear. Germline CDR1 reads GTSNPN; CDR2 reads SVGIG (reference sequence). V lost 3 bases to trimming and J lost 6 bases, with 14 bases between them. CDR3 size: 13 residues. This chain's CDR3 is CAWRGRESNGYTF. CDR3 in DNA: TGTGCCTGGAGAGGACGGGAGAGTAATGGCTACACCTTC.

This clonotype was counted only a few times. The chain has TRBV20-1 and TRBJ1-6, with D uncertain. Germline loops: CDR1 DFQATT, CDR2 SNEGSKA (reference sequence). The CDR3 sequence is 15 residues long. Trimming left V 1 base short and J 7 bases short, with 14 bases between. The CDR3, as DNA: TGCAGTGCTAGAGGGGTAGGGAGAGGGAATTCACCCCTCCACTTT. It encodes CSARGVGRGNSPLHF.